Listed here are 19 T cell receptor beta chains from one sample, sequenced in a study of human T cells and chemical hapten exposure. Each CDR3 protein is one row after TCRdb ran MiXCR on the 5' RACE reads. Of 120,000 to 150,000 distinct CDR3 sequences listed, around 4.4% are singletons. Unfractionated whole blood served as the source for total RNA extraction. The receptor set was obtained from a female donor in good health.

This clonotype was found many times. The gene calls are TRBV7-9 and TRBJ2-1; a weak D match, TRBD1 (6 bases). The length of the CDR3 is 13 residues. The V and J ends lost 1 base and 10 bases respectively, with 11 bases between them. Germline V CDR1 and CDR2: SEHNR, FQNEAQ (reference sequence). The CDR3 region has the DNA TGTGCCAGCAGCTTAGAGGGGGTCGGGGAGCAGTTCTTC. It codes for CASSLEGVGEQFF.

This clonotype has at least ten counts. The chain employs TRBV11-2 and TRBJ2-7; either TRBD1 or TRBD2 may supply D (6 bases each). V was shortened by 1 base and J by 0 bases, with 10 bases between the two germline ends. In germline, CDR1 is SGHAT, CDR2 FQNNGV. The CDR3 has 15 amino acids. The CDR3, as DNA: TGTGCCAGCAGCTTAGGTGGGGGGCCCTCCTACGAGCAGTACTTC. Protein sequence: CASSLGGGPSYEQYF.

This clonotype has ten or more counts. The genes are TRBV28 and TRBJ2-2, with 8 bases identical to TRBD1. This CDR3 spans 14 amino acids. Per the germline V gene, CDR1 is MDHEN and CDR2 is SYDVKM. V lost 8 bases, J lost 0 bases, and 2 bases stayed unmatched. Written as DNA, the CDR3 is TGTGCCAGCTTACAGGGGGCGAACACCGGGGAGCTGTTTTTT. This sequence encodes CASLQGANTGELFF. The whole variable domain, remainder taken from reference TRBV28 and TRBJ2-2, is DVKVTQSSRYLVKRTGEKVFLECVQDMDHENMFWYRQDPGLGLRLIYFSYDVKMKEKGDIPEGYSVSREKKERFSLILESASTNQTSMYLCASLQGANTGELFFGEGSRLTVL.

The V gene is TRBV5-1, the J gene TRBJ1-4; 8 bases are shared with TRBD1. V lost 1 base to trimming and J lost 0 bases; unmatched junction nucleotides: 17. CDR3 length: 21 residues. Germline V CDR1 and CDR2: SGHRS, YFSETQ. CDR3 nucleotides: TGCGCCAGCAGCTTGTATAGCAGGGGGCGCGTCGGAGGATCAACTAATGAAAAACTGTTTTTT. It codes for CASSLYSRGRVGGSTNEKLFF.

This clonotype was counted ten times or more. The chain is built from TRBV20-1 and TRBJ1-2; no clear D gene. Germline V lookup: CDR1 DFQATT, CDR2 SNEGSKA (reference sequence). V was pared by 4 bases and J by 8 bases, with 17 bases between. The CDR3 runs to 13 residues. The CDR3 here is CSATNSWAGGYTF. The CDR3 bases are TGCAGTGCTACAAACTCATGGGCTGGGGGCTACACCTTC.

This clonotype was seen many times. The chain links TRBV6-2 or TRBV6-3 to TRBJ2-1, with no clear D. Germline CDR1 and CDR2: MNHEY and SVGEGT. V shed 5 bases and J shed 1 base, with 12 bases lying between them. CDR3 length: 15 amino acids. As DNA, the CDR3 is TGTGCCAGCAGTGCCCTAGATTCATCCTACAATGAGCAGTTCTTC. Translated: CASSALDSSYNEQFF.

This clonotype appeared many times. The V call is TRBV20-1, the J call TRBJ1-2; D not certain. The germline CDR1 and CDR2 sequences are DFQATT and SNEGSKA (reference sequence). V lost 5 bases to trimming and J lost 2 bases, with 15 bases between them. The CDR3 covers 14 residues. CDR3 loop: CSASGRGGNYGYTF. Here the CDR3 DNA reads TGCAGTGCTTCGGGCCGTGGAGGGAACTATGGCTACACCTTC.

This clonotype was seen more than once but under ten times. The J gene is TRBJ1-2, the V gene TRBV12-3 or TRBV12-4; D remains ambiguous. CDR3 length: 13 amino acids. V was trimmed by 1 base and J by 4 bases, leaving 7 bases between them. CDR3 in amino acids: CASSLEGVYGYTF. The CDR3 region has the DNA TGTGCCAGCAGTTTAGAGGGTGTCTATGGCTACACCTTC.

This clonotype was observed many times. The CDR3 reads CSARAPGTCKNEQFF. The CDR3 DNA reads TGCAGTGCTAGGGCCCCAGGGACCTGTAAAAATGAGCAGTTCTTC. The chain has TRBV20-1 and TRBJ2-1; D may match TRBD1 or TRBD2 (5 bases each). Germline V gene data show CDR1 as DFQATT and CDR2 as SNEGSKA (reference sequence). Trimming removed 3 bases at V and 7 bases at J, with 19 bases between. The CDR3 runs 15 residues.

V is TRBV6-5 and J is TRBJ1-3; the D gene is possibly TRBD1 (6 bases). The CDR3 has 14 amino acids. V lost 8 bases to trimming and J lost 0 bases, with 11 bases between them. Germline V gene lookup returns CDR1 MNHEY and CDR2 SVGAGI. In DNA, the CDR3 is TGTGCCAGCCGAGGGGGGGACTCTGGAAACACCATATATTTT. Translation gives CASRGGDSGNTIYF.

This clonotype was found many times. The rearrangement links TRBV5-4 to TRBJ1-1; D remains unclear. Trimming took off 1 base at V and 1 base at J, with 8 bases between the two ends. The CDR3 has 14 amino acids. CDR1 and CDR2 (germline): SGHNT, YYREEE (reference sequence). The CDR3 here is CASSLTPRNTEAFF. CDR3 sequence (DNA): TGTGCCAGCAGCTTGACCCCACGGAACACTGAAGCTTTCTTT.

This clonotype was detected ten times or more. The V call is TRBV4-1, the J call TRBJ2-2; the D is unclear. Looked up from germline, CDR1 is MGHRA and CDR2 is YSYEKL. CDR3 length equals 15 residues. The V gene lost 2 bases and the J gene lost 1 base, with 8 bases spanning the gap. CDR3 nucleotide sequence: TGCGCCAGCAGCCAAAAAACACTGAACACCGGGGAGCTGTTTTTT. This gives the protein CASSQKTLNTGELFF.

This clonotype was detected ten times or more. The chain has TRBV7-8 and TRBJ2-7; 12 bases are shared with TRBD1. Germline CDR1 is SGHVS and CDR2 is FQNEAQ. This CDR3 is 14 amino acids long. The J segment lost 6 bases and the V segment lost 4 bases, leaving 4 bases of the junction unmatched. CDR3 coding DNA: TGTGCCAGCAGCTCCGGGACAGGGGGCCTCGAGCAGTACTTC. It codes for CASSSGTGGLEQYF. The entire variable domain, with the rest obtained from reference TRBV7-8 and TRBJ2-7, is as follows: GAGVSQSPRYKVAKRGQDVALRCDPISGHVSLFWYQQALGQGPEFLTYFQNEAQLDKSGLPSDRFFAERPEGSVSTLKIQRTQQEDSAVYLCASSSGTGGLEQYFGPGTRLTVT.

There are many counts of this clonotype. The chain combines TRBV6-2 or TRBV6-3 with TRBJ1-1; a weak D match, TRBD1 (6 bases). V lost 2 bases, J lost 1 base, and 11 bases lay in between. This CDR3 region has 15 residues. Germline CDR1 MNHEY, CDR2 SVGEGT. The DNA of the CDR3 is TGTGCCAGCAGTTACAGGGGGAGGTGGAACACTGAAGCTTTCTTT. The encoded protein is CASSYRGRWNTEAFF.

Ten or more counts support this clonotype. The chain combines TRBV20-1 with TRBJ1-2; D is ambiguous. Trimming stripped 1 base from V and 3 bases from J, with 15 bases between. Germline CDR1 DFQATT, CDR2 SNEGSKA (reference sequence). CDR3 size: 15 residues. CDR3 amino acids: CSARGVSHTYYGYTF. CDR3 coding DNA: TGCAGTGCTAGAGGCGTCAGCCACACTTACTATGGCTACACCTTC.

In this sample, this clonotype turned up many times. The chain uses TRBV30 and TRBJ2-5, with 9 bases aligning to TRBD2. V was clipped by 5 bases and J by 5 bases; unmatched bases: 12. The CDR3 runs 15 residues. CDR1 and CDR2 from the germline V gene are GTSNPN and SVGIG (reference sequence). The CDR3 nucleotides read TGTGCCTGGGACCGCTCGCGGGGGGGGCTCGAGACCCAGTACTTC. Translation: CAWDRSRGGLETQYF. Supplemented by reference TRBV30 and TRBJ2-5, the full variable domain reads SQTIHQWPATLVQPVGSPLSLECTVEGTSNPNLYWYRQAAGRGLQLLFYSVGIGQISSEVPQNLSASRPQDRQFILSSKKLLLSDSGFYLCAWDRSRGGLETQYFGPGTRLLVL.

The sample holds many counts of this clonotype. This chain joins TRBV7-3 and TRBJ2-2; D remains unclear. The CDR3 contains 12 residues. V gave up 5 bases and J gave up 5 bases, with 6 bases separating them. The germline CDR1 and CDR2 sequences are SGHTA and FQGTGA. CDR3 amino acids: CASSPVTGELFF. CDR3 DNA: TGTGCCAGCAGCCCCGTAACCGGGGAGCTGTTTTTT.

This clonotype was recorded at least ten times. The gene calls are TRBV12-3 or TRBV12-4 and TRBJ2-7, with D perhaps TRBD1 (6 bases). The CDR3 consists of 14 residues. The germline V and J ends were trimmed by 1 base and 4 bases, with 11 bases remaining between them. The CDR3 loop reads CASSLGRGPYEQYF. The CDR3 DNA follows: TGTGCCAGCAGTTTAGGCAGGGGCCCGTACGAGCAGTACTTC.

This clonotype has a count of ten or more. CDR3 in amino acids: CASSKDYEQYF. CDR3 nucleotides: TGTGCCAGCAGTAAGGACTACGAGCAGTACTTC. V gene TRBV28 combines with J gene TRBJ2-7; D gene ambiguous. V was clipped by 5 bases and J by 3 bases, with 5 bases between them. The germline gives CDR1 MDHEN, CDR2 SYDVKM. CDR3 size: 11 residues.